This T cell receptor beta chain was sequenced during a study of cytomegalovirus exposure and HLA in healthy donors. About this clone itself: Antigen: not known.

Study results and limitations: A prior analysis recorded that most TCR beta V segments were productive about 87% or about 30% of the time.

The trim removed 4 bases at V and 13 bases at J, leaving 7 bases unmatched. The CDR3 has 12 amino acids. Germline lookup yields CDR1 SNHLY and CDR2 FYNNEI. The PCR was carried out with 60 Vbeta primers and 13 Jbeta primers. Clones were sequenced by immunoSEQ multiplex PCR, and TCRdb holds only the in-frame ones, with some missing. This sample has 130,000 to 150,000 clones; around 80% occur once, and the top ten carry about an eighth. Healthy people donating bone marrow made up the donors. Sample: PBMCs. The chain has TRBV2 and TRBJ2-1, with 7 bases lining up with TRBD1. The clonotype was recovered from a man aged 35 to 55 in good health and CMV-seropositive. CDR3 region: CASSGDSGEQFF. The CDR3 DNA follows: TGTGCCAGCAGTGGGGACAGCGGCGAACAGTTCTTC.